Listed below are T cell receptor beta chains from one sample, sequenced in a study of blood T cell repertoires in COVID-19. Some clones are missing from TCRdb's copy, which holds only in-frame ones; the method was immunoSEQ multiplex PCR. In the table there are some 330,000 clones, less than 90% of which are singletons. Sequencing was performed on PBMCs or T cells enriched from blood (not recorded which). The receptor source for this set is a woman in her fifties or sixties who had recovered from COVID-19. CDR3s include the opening cysteine and the closing phenylalanine or tryptophan. The D gene is left open where the match is weak. Some rows mark clone size as missing; the rest say once, few, many or name a class of expanded clone.

abundance	v_gene	d_gene	j_gene	CDR3nt	CDR3aa
.	TRBV3-1/TRBV3-2	TRBD2	TRBJ2-1	TGTGCCAGCAGCCTCGGACTAGCGGGAGGTGATGAGCAGTTCTTC	CASSLGLAGGDEQFF
.	TRBV2	.	TRBJ2-5	TGTGCCAGCAGTGAAGCGTCAGGGCTTCAAGAGACCCAGTACTTC	CASSEASGLQETQYF
.	TRBV11-2	.	TRBJ2-5	TGTGCCAGCAGCTTAGCAGGGCTACAAGAGACCCAGTACTTC	CASSLAGLQETQYF
.	TRBV7-9	.	TRBJ2-1	TGTGCCAGCAGCTACGGACACTACAATGAGCAGTTCTTC	CASSYGHYNEQFF
many	TRBV3-1/TRBV3-2	.	TRBJ1-1	TGTGCCAGCAGCCCAAAAACAGCCAACACTGAAGCTTTCTTT	CASSPKTANTEAFF
.	TRBV6-1	.	TRBJ1-1	TGTGCCAGCAGTGAAGCGAGGGTTGACACTGAAGCTTTCTTT	CASSEARVDTEAFF
.	TRBV6-2/TRBV6-3	.	TRBJ1-5	TGTGCCAGCAGTTACGAGGGACACTACAATCAGCCCCAGCATTTT	CASSYEGHYNQPQHF
.	TRBV3-1/TRBV3-2	.	TRBJ1-1	TGTGCCAGCAGCCAAGACTTGAACCTCCGCGGCACTGAAGCTTTCTTT	CASSQDLNLRGTEAFF
.	TRBV5-4	TRBD1	TRBJ1-2	TGTGCCAGCAGCGCAGGGGGGAGCTATGGCTACACCTTC	CASSAGGSYGYTF
once	TRBV19	.	TRBJ2-2	TGTGCCAGTAGTATCCGTAGCGTCCCCGGGGAGCTGTTTTTT	CASSIRSVPGELFF
.	TRBV9	TRBD2	TRBJ2-1	TGTGCCAGCAGCGAAAATAGCGGGGGGGCCAAACCGTACAATGAGCAGTTCTTC	CASSENSGGAKPYNEQFF
.	TRBV9	.	TRBJ1-1	TGTGCCAGCAGCGCCCCTGGAGGGAACACTGAAGCTTTCTTT	CASSAPGGNTEAFF
.	TRBV28	TRBD1	TRBJ1-2	TGTGCCAGCAGGGCCGCAGGGGGGGGCTACACCTTC	CASRAAGGGYTF
.	TRBV14	.	TRBJ1-2	TGTGCCAGCAGCCAAGACCATCGGGGGGACGGCTATGGCTACACCTTC	CASSQDHRGDGYGYTF
.	TRBV5-1	.	TRBJ2-7	TGCGCCAGCAGCTTGACCGGGTTCGGCGAGCAGTACTTC	CASSLTGFGEQYF
.	TRBV11-2	.	TRBJ1-3	TGTGCCAGCAGCTCACTATTATCTGGAAACACCATATATTTT	CASSSLLSGNTIYF
.	TRBV28	.	TRBJ1-2	TGTGCCAGCAGGAGAATTCCGGGCTCACACGGGGACTATGGCTACACCTTC	CASRRIPGSHGDYGYTF
few	TRBV7-2	.	TRBJ1-5	TGTGCCAGCAGCTTAGGAGGGGGGGGCAGGCCAAGTCAGCCCCAGCATTTT	CASSLGGGGRPSQPQHF
.	TRBV4-1	.	TRBJ1-1	TGCGCCAGCAGCCAGACCTGGAGTAGATACCAGAATTCGGAAGCTTTCTTT	CASSQTWSRYQNSEAFF
.	TRBV9	.	TRBJ2-6	TGTGCCAGCAGCGTAGATAGTGGGGCCAACGTCCTGACTTTC	CASSVDSGANVLTF
.	TRBV5-6	TRBD2	TRBJ2-7	TGTGCCAGCAGCCCCGGGGAGGGCCGGAGCGAGCAGTACTTC	CASSPGEGRSEQYF
.	TRBV5-6	.	TRBJ2-7	TGTGCCAGCAGCTTGAATACCTACGAGCAGTACTTC	CASSLNTYEQYF
.	TRBV19	.	TRBJ1-1	TGTGCCAGTAGTATGGGGGGGACTGAAGCTTTCTTT	CASSMGGTEAFF
.	TRBV29-1	TRBD2	TRBJ2-4	TGCAGCGTTGGGACGGGAGGGGTCAAAAACATTCAGTACTTC	CSVGTGGVKNIQYF
once	TRBV11-3	TRBD1	TRBJ1-2	TGTGCCAGCAGCTTTAGTCTCGCAGGGGGTGGCTACACCTTC	CASSFSLAGGGYTF
.	TRBV2	.	TRBJ2-1	TGTGCCAGCAGTGAAGTTACAGGGATGGCTGGTGAGCAGTTCTTC	CASSEVTGMAGEQFF
.	TRBV4-1	TRBD1	TRBJ2-7	TGCGCCAGCAGCCAACGGACAGGGGGCGGCGAGCAGTACTTC	CASSQRTGGGEQYF
once	TRBV18	.	TRBJ1-2	TGTGCCAGCTCACCAATGAATAGTGAGCGGGGTAGTGGCTACACCTTC	CASSPMNSERGSGYTF
.	TRBV9	.	TRBJ1-5	TGTGCCAGCAGCGGAGACGGAAACCTAGATCAGCCCCAGCATTTT	CASSGDGNLDQPQHF
.	TRBV5-5	.	TRBJ1-1	TGTGCCAGCAGAATTATGAACACTGAAGCTTTCTTT	CASRIMNTEAFF
.	TRBV4-3	.	TRBJ1-2	TGCGCCAGCAGCCCCTCAGGAACCAACTATGGCTACACCTTC	CASSPSGTNYGYTF
.	TRBV6-5	.	TRBJ2-7	TGTGCCAGCAGTACACAGGGAGCGAGCTACGAGCAGTACTTC	CASSTQGASYEQYF
.	TRBV19	TRBD1	TRBJ1-5	TGTGCCAGTAGTTCCGGGACAGGGGGCGGTCAGCCCCAGCATTTT	CASSSGTGGGQPQHF
.	TRBV15	TRBD1	TRBJ1-1	TGTGCCACCAGCAACGGACAGGGGGGAACTGAAGCTTTCTTT	CATSNGQGGTEAFF
.	TRBV12-3/TRBV12-4	.	TRBJ2-7	TGTGCCAGCAGGCACAATACAGGGACGGGACAGTACTTC	CASRHNTGTGQYF
.	TRBV3-1/TRBV3-2	.	TRBJ2-7	TGTGCCAGCAGCCAAAATCTGGCGGGCGAGCAGTACTTC	CASSQNLAGEQYF
.	TRBV7-2	TRBD1	TRBJ1-1	TGTGCCAGCAGCTTAGCGATACAGGGGGGCGCTGAAGCTTTCTTT	CASSLAIQGGAEAFF
once	TRBV19	TRBD2	TRBJ2-2	TGTGCCAGTACCTTGAGAGGGGCTAGCGGGAGTACCGGGGAGCTGTTTTTT	CASTLRGASGSTGELFF
.	TRBV19	.	TRBJ1-5	TGTGCCAGTAGGACGGACCGGGAATATAATCAGCCCCAGCATTTT	CASRTDREYNQPQHF
.	TRBV6-5	TRBD1	TRBJ1-3	TGTGCCAGCAGTTGGGACAGCCGCTCTGGAAACACCATATATTTT	CASSWDSRSGNTIYF
few	TRBV5-1	TRBD1	TRBJ1-1	TGCGCCAGCAGCTGGGCAGGGGGCGGCACTGAAGCTTTCTTT	CASSWAGGGTEAFF
.	TRBV18	TRBD1	TRBJ1-2	TGTGCCAGCTCACCGGTCGGGACAGGGCTGCACTATGGCTACACCTTC	CASSPVGTGLHYGYTF
.	TRBV7-9	.	TRBJ1-2	TGTGCCAGCAGCCTGGGAGAAATTTATGGCTACACCTTC	CASSLGEIYGYTF
.	TRBV9	.	TRBJ1-3	TGTGCCAGCAGCGCCTCTCCGGGGGGAGGAAACACCATATATTTT	CASSASPGGGNTIYF
few	TRBV7-9	.	TRBJ2-1	TGTGCCAGCAATGACCGGGGGTATGAGCAGTTCTTC	CASNDRGYEQFF
once	TRBV6-2/TRBV6-3	.	TRBJ1-1	TGTGCCAGCAGTTACTCGAACAGGGCCGTAGGGAACACTGAAGCTTTCTTT	CASSYSNRAVGNTEAFF
.	TRBV3-1/TRBV3-2	TRBD1	TRBJ2-7	TGTGCCAGCAGCCCTCTAGGGACAGGGGGCCTGTACGAGCAGTACTTC	CASSPLGTGGLYEQYF
.	TRBV19	.	TRBJ1-2	TGTGCCAGTAAATCTTCCTCGAACTATGGCTACACCTTC	CASKSSSNYGYTF
.	TRBV7-9	.	TRBJ2-2	TGTGCCAGCAGCTCATCGACACGCACCGGGGAGCTGTTTTTT	CASSSSTRTGELFF